The rows below give T cell receptor beta chains drawn from one sample of a study of cytomegalovirus exposure and HLA in healthy donors. Sequencing used immunoSEQ multiplex PCR; TCRdb keeps in-frame clones, though not all of them. The sample contains 100,000 to 150,000 clones, approximately 91% of which appear only once. Sequences were obtained from PBMCs. These receptors were taken from a woman between 18 and 30 years old in good health and CMV-seronegative. Both conserved end residues are part of each CDR3. D genes are given only for firm matches. A row's size may be missing; if present it is once, few, many or a size class.

D gene | J gene | V gene | clone size | CDR3 DNA | CDR3 protein
TRBD2 | TRBJ2-1 | TRBV9 | . | TGTGCCAGCAGCGACGGACTAGCGGGAGGTGAGCAGTTCTTC | CASSDGLAGGEQFF
. | TRBJ2-7 | TRBV6-5 | . | TGTGCCAGCAGTTACTCTGGGCAGACCTACGAGCAGTACTTC | CASSYSGQTYEQYF
. | TRBJ1-2 | TRBV7-3 | once | TGTGCCAGCAGCTTAGGTCCAGGTGACTATGGCTACACCTTC | CASSLGPGDYGYTF
TRBD1 | TRBJ2-7 | TRBV4-1 | . | TGCGCCAGCAGCGAGCGATCCGGGACAGCCACCTACGAGCAGTACTTC | CASSERSGTATYEQYF
. | TRBJ2-2 | TRBV7-2 | . | TGTGCCAGCAGCTCCCGACTGTTTTTGAACACCGGGGAGCTGTTTTTT | CASSSRLFLNTGELFF
. | TRBJ2-3 | TRBV18 | . | TGTGCCAGCTCACCATCGAAGGGGGAGATCGATACGCAGTATTTT | CASSPSKGEIDTQYF
TRBD1 | TRBJ1-2 | TRBV9 | . | TGTGCCAGCAGCGCCGGGACAGGAGACTATGGCTACACCTTC | CASSAGTGDYGYTF
. | TRBJ2-7 | TRBV30 | . | TGTGCCTGGAGTGGGACTACCTTCGAGCAGTACTTC | CAWSGTTFEQYF
TRBD2 | TRBJ2-3 | TRBV5-4 | . | TGTGCCAGCAGGCTAGCGGGAGGCATCACAGATACGCAGTATTTT | CASRLAGGITDTQYF
. | TRBJ1-1 | TRBV4-1 | . | TGCGCCAGCAGCCAAACCTGGCGGGATAACACTGAAGCTTTCTTT | CASSQTWRDNTEAFF
TRBD2 | TRBJ2-3 | TRBV4-2 | . | TGTGCCAGCAGCCGCTCGCGGGAGGGCCAGGATACGCAGTATTTT | CASSRSREGQDTQYF
TRBD2 | TRBJ2-7 | TRBV4-1 | . | TGCGCCAGCAGCCCGCGGAGACTAGCGGGAGACTACGAGCAGTACTTC | CASSPRRLAGDYEQYF
. | TRBJ2-3 | TRBV7-9 | . | TGTGCCAGCAGCGAAAAGCGTCAGGGGCCTAGCACAGATACGCAGTATTTT | CASSEKRQGPSTDTQYF
. | TRBJ1-1 | TRBV13 | once | TGTGCCAGCAGCTTAGTCCTGGCTTTGAACACTGAAGCTTTCTTT | CASSLVLALNTEAFF
TRBD1 | TRBJ2-7 | TRBV4-1 | . | TGCGCCAGCAGCCACATACCGGGACAGGGAGGCGAGCAGTACTTC | CASSHIPGQGGEQYF
. | TRBJ2-3 | TRBV7-6 | . | TGTGCCAGCAGCACAGGACCCGTTAGCACAGATACGCAGTATTTT | CASSTGPVSTDTQYF
. | TRBJ2-7 | TRBV6-5 | . | TGTGCCAGCAGTGAATACGGGGCCTACGAGCAGTACTTC | CASSEYGAYEQYF
TRBD2 | TRBJ2-1 | TRBV2 | . | TGTGCCAGCAGTGAAGGAGGCCTAGCGGGAATTAATGAGCAGTTCTTC | CASSEGGLAGINEQFF
. | TRBJ2-2 | TRBV2 | . | TGTGCCAGCAGAATGGACAGTAACACCGGGGAGCTGTTTTTT | CASRMDSNTGELFF
TRBD2 | TRBJ2-3 | TRBV2 | . | TGTGCCAGCAGTGGCCCGGGGGGGAGGGCCACAGATACGCAGTATTTT | CASSGPGGRATDTQYF
. | TRBJ1-2 | TRBV6-4 | . | TGTGCCAGCAGTGATACGAGTCAGGGTAGGGGCACCTATGGCTACACCTTC | CASSDTSQGRGTYGYTF
TRBD1 | TRBJ1-4 | TRBV6-6 | . | TGTGCCAGCAGTTCCGCGACAGGGCAACTGTTTTTT | CASSSATGQLFF
. | TRBJ1-1 | TRBV30 | . | TGTGCCTGGAGTGTACGGGGGTTTGGTCACGGGGGAACTGAAGCTTTCTTT | CAWSVRGFGHGGTEAFF
TRBD2 | TRBJ2-3 | TRBV7-9 | . | TGTGCCAGCAGCCGCCTGGGACTAGCGGGAACGAATACGCAGTATTTT | CASSRLGLAGTNTQYF
TRBD1 | TRBJ1-1 | TRBV6-1 | . | TGTGCCAGCAGTGAAGACAGGGGGCCTGAAGCTTTCTTT | CASSEDRGPEAFF
. | TRBJ1-1 | TRBV5-1 | . | TGCGCCAGCAGCTTGGCTGCAGGGCTAGCTGAAGCTTTCTTT | CASSLAAGLAEAFF
TRBD2 | TRBJ2-1 | TRBV4-1 | . | TGCGCCAGCGGGACTAGCGCCTACAATGAGCAGTTCTTC | CASGTSAYNEQFF
TRBD2 | TRBJ2-1 | TRBV25-1 | . | TGTGCCAGCAGTCCGGGACTAGCGGGAGCTGATGAGCAGTTCTTC | CASSPGLAGADEQFF
TRBD1 | TRBJ2-7 | TRBV6-4 | . | TGTGCCAGCAGTGGGACAGGGGGCGGCGAGCAGTACTTC | CASSGTGGGEQYF
TRBD1 | TRBJ1-5 | TRBV28 | few | TGTGCCAGTAGACAGGGTGTCAATCAGCCCCAGCATTTT | CASRQGVNQPQHF
. | TRBJ2-5 | TRBV19 | . | TGTGCCAGTAGTATAGGGGTGTCCACCGAGGCCCAGTACTTC | CASSIGVSTEAQYF
TRBD1 | TRBJ1-3 | TRBV18 | . | TGTGCCAGCTCAGGAGGACAGGCTGCCTCTGGAAACACCATATATTTT | CASSGGQAASGNTIYF
. | TRBJ1-2 | TRBV19 | . | TGTGCCAGTAGTATAGCAACAGGTCGGAACTATGGCTACACCTTC | CASSIATGRNYGYTF
. | TRBJ2-3 | TRBV27 | . | TGTGCCAGCAGTTGGGACTCTTTCACAGATACGCAGTATTTT | CASSWDSFTDTQYF
. | TRBJ2-3 | TRBV28 | . | TGTGCCAGCAGTTCGAACCGGCTAGAGTTCGGAGCAGATACGCAGTATTTT | CASSSNRLEFGADTQYF
TRBD1 | TRBJ2-7 | TRBV25-1 | . | TGTGCCAGCAGTGAATATATTAGGTGGGACAGGGATCTATACGAGCAGTACTTC | CASSEYIRWDRDLYEQYF
TRBD1 | TRBJ2-7 | TRBV11-3 | once | TGTGCCAGCAGCTTGTGGACAGGCGCCTACGAGCAGTACTTC | CASSLWTGAYEQYF
TRBD1 | TRBJ1-3 | TRBV6-6 | . | TGTGCCAGCACCCTAACGACAGGGGGCGGAAACACCATATATTTT | CASTLTTGGGNTIYF
TRBD1 | TRBJ1-1 | TRBV2 | few | TGTGCCAGCAGCGACAGGGGGGGCACTGAAGCTTTCTTT | CASSDRGGTEAFF
TRBD2 | TRBJ2-1 | TRBV28 | . | TGTGCCACACTCCGACTAGCGGGGTACAATGAGCAGTTCTTC | CATLRLAGYNEQFF